A single sample is the source of the 26 T cell receptor beta chains below, sequenced in a study of T cell responses to AZD1222 COVID-19 vaccine. The table came from immunoSEQ multiplex PCR; TCRdb's copy has only in-frame clones and leaves some out. Found here are 150,000 or so clones, about 86% of them singletons; the top ten hold 5% to 6%. The starting material was peripheral blood, obtained on day 0 of MenACWY control vaccination. The receptors stem from an adult in good health.

This chain joins TRBV4-2 and TRBJ1-5; 10 bases line up with TRBD1. This CDR3 spans 15 amino acids. CDR1 and CDR2 from the germline V gene are LGHNA and YNFKEQ. V lost 3 bases to trimming and J lost 5 bases; unmatched junction nucleotides: 4. The CDR3 reads CASSQPGTGDQPQHF. CDR3 sequence (DNA): TGTGCCAGCAGCCAGCCCGGGACAGGGGATCAGCCCCAGCATTTT.

The chain couples TRBV7-9 to TRBJ1-1, with D maybe TRBD1 (5 bases). Per the germline V gene, CDR1 is SEHNR and CDR2 is FQNEAQ (reference sequence). The ends were cut back, 0 bases at V and 5 bases at J, with 13 bases in the middle. The CDR3 totals 15 residues. CDR3 DNA sequence: TGTGCCAGCAGCTTAGCGGTCAGGGTGGTGACTGAAGCTTTCTTT. Amino acid sequence: CASSLAVRVVTEAFF.

This chain joins TRBV6-5 and TRBJ1-2; the D gene is possibly TRBD1 (5 bases). V shed 4 bases and J shed 4 bases, with 16 bases lying between them. Germline values: CDR1 MNHEY, CDR2 SVGAGI. CDR3 length: 15 residues. DNA of the CDR3: TGTGCCAGCAGTTCCTATCGGGACGCCGGCTATGGCTACACCTTC. It encodes CASSSYRDAGYGYTF.

The rearrangement joins TRBV9 to TRBJ1-5; maybe TRBD1 (6 bases). The CDR3 consists of 17 residues. V shed 4 bases and J shed 6 bases, with 23 bases lying between them. Germline V gene sequence: CDR1 SGDLS, CDR2 YYNGEE. The DNA for the CDR3 is TGTGCCAGCAGCCCCCACCGGGGGGGGGTCAGGGGTCAGCCCCAGCATTTT. Amino acids: CASSPHRGGVRGQPQHF.

This chain joins TRBV6-5 and TRBJ1-2; weak D call: TRBD1 (5 bases). CDR3 length: 14 residues. From germline, CDR1 is MNHEY and CDR2 SVGAGI. Trimming left V 4 bases short and J 7 bases short, with 16 bases between. The CDR3 region has the DNA TGTGCCAGCAGTTCCTACCGGGACCTCTCTGGCTACACCTTC. It translates to CASSSYRDLSGYTF.

The V and J genes are TRBV11-1 and TRBJ2-5; D not certain. Germline V gene data show CDR1 as SGHAT and CDR2 as FQDESV (reference sequence). V was trimmed by 5 bases and J by 3 bases, leaving 13 bases between them. The CDR3 length is 14 residues. The CDR3 spells CASSRRIAEETQYF. In DNA form, the CDR3 reads TGTGCCAGCAGCAGACGGATCGCTGAAGAGACCCAGTACTTC.

The sample holds one count of this clone. The genes are TRBV5-1 and TRBJ1-6, with 7 positions matching TRBD1. V dropped 2 bases and J dropped 0; count of bases not matched to a gene: 5. The CDR3 length is 17 residues. Germline CDR1 and CDR2: SGHRS and YFSETQ. The CDR3 DNA sequence: TGCGCCAGCAGCTTCACCTCAGGGGGCTCCTATAATTCACCCCTCCACTTT. It codes for CASSFTSGGSYNSPLHF.

J is TRBJ1-1 and V is TRBV28; perhaps TRBD1 as D (5 bases). The V gene lost 2 bases and the J gene lost 1 base, with 8 bases spanning the gap. Germline V lookup: CDR1 MDHEN, CDR2 SYDVKM. The CDR3 sequence is 14 residues long. The CDR3 sequence is CASSLAGRNTEAFF. The CDR3 DNA is TGTGCCAGCAGTTTAGCAGGGAGGAACACTGAAGCTTTCTTT.

The rearrangement links TRBV4-1 to TRBJ2-5; 10 positions match TRBD1. V lost 1 base and J lost 5; bases outside the gene matches: 4. Per germline, CDR1 MGHRA and CDR2 YSYEKL. The CDR3 runs to 15 residues. The CDR3 DNA reads TGCGCCAGCAGCCAAGGGACAGGGGGTTTCGAGACCCAGTACTTC. Its protein is CASSQGTGGFETQYF.

V is TRBV6-1 and J is TRBJ2-7; 7 bases are shared with TRBD1. The CDR3 spans 19 residues. The germline gives CDR1 MNHNS, CDR2 SASEGT. V dropped 4 bases and J dropped 6; count of bases not matched to a gene: 24. CDR3 sequence (DNA): TGTGCCAGCAGTGGAGGGGACAGCCTGTCAGGGGTTGGTGGAAGCGAGCAGTACGTC. Amino acids: CASSGGDSLSGVGGSEQYV.

The chain is built from TRBV9 and TRBJ1-1; D not resolved. Trimming pared 0 bases from V and 0 bases from J, leaving 9 bases between. This CDR3 is 15 amino acids long. Germline CDR1 reads SGDLS; CDR2 reads YYNGEE. In DNA, the CDR3 is TGTGCCAGCAGCGTAGCTAACCGGATGAACACTGAAGCTTTCTTT. It encodes CASSVANRMNTEAFF.

This clone was found a few times. The chain couples TRBV5-4 to TRBJ2-1; D is tentatively TRBD1 or TRBD2 (5 bases each). The CDR3 loop spans 17 amino acids. V lost 4 bases and J 0 bases, leaving 17 bases between the germline ends. CDR1 and CDR2 from the germline V gene are SGHNT and YYREEE (reference sequence). CDR3 nucleotide sequence: TGTGCCAGCAGCCCCAAGTCGAGGGGCGGCTCCTACAATGAGCAGTTCTTC. Encoded protein: CASSPKSRGGSYNEQFF.

This clone has more than one count but fewer than ten. The chain is built from TRBV6-4 and TRBJ2-2, with D unclear. Germline V gives CDR1 MRHNA, CDR2 SNTAGT. Trimming cost V 0 bases and J 4 bases, with 3 bases left between them. The CDR3 is 13 amino acids. The CDR3 nucleotides read TGTGCCAGCAGTGACTCCACCACCGGGGAGCTGTTTTTT. It translates to CASSDSTTGELFF.

The chain uses TRBV12-3 or TRBV12-4 and TRBJ2-2; weak D call: TRBD1 (5 bases). With 2 bases removed from V and 7 bases from J, the gap between germline ends came to 8 bases. This CDR3 comprises 13 residues. CDR3 nucleotide sequence: TGTGCCAGCAGTTTAAAGGGGAACGGGGAGCTGTTTTTT. Amino acid sequence: CASSLKGNGELFF.

The chain has TRBV12-3 or TRBV12-4 and TRBJ1-2, with D uncertain. V lost 7 bases and J 4 bases, leaving 10 bases between the germline ends. The CDR3 is 12 amino acids. The CDR3 sequence: CASTLSGYGYTF. The CDR3, as DNA: TGTGCCAGCACACTCTCGGGCTATGGCTACACCTTC.

Here the CDR3 DNA reads TGTGCCAGCAATAAACAGGGGGGTGCCTACGAGCAGTACTTC. It is translated as CASNKQGGAYEQYF. V is TRBV6-5 and J is TRBJ2-7; 8 positions agree with TRBD1. J gave up 2 bases and V 7 bases, and 7 bases lay outside the gene matches. The CDR3 extends over 14 amino acids. CDR1 MNHEY and CDR2 SVGAGI come from the germline V gene.

The V call is TRBV28, the J call TRBJ1-3, with D hard to call. This CDR3 has 15 residues. V was clipped by 5 bases and J by 0 bases, with 11 bases between them. Germline CDR1 and CDR2: MDHEN and SYDVKM. The CDR3 sequence: CASSRAGPSGNTIYF. Written as DNA, the CDR3 is TGTGCCAGCAGTCGTGCAGGCCCCTCTGGAAACACCATATATTTT.

The chain recombines TRBV28 with TRBJ1-2; no clear D. Per the germline V gene, CDR1 is MDHEN and CDR2 is SYDVKM. Trimming left V 6 bases short and J 2 bases short, with 10 bases between. The CDR3 totals 13 residues. The CDR3 protein is CASRIGGNYGYTF. The CDR3 coding sequence is TGTGCCAGCAGGATCGGTGGGAACTATGGCTACACCTTC.

The rearrangement joins TRBV5-1 to TRBJ2-3, with unresolved D. This CDR3 is built from 13 residues. V was clipped by 0 bases and J by 4 bases, with 6 bases between them. Germline V gene sequence: CDR1 SGHRS, CDR2 YFSETQ. The CDR3 protein is CASSLALSDTQYF. CDR3 DNA: TGCGCCAGCAGCTTGGCCCTGTCAGATACGCAGTATTTT.

The chain couples TRBV28 to TRBJ1-5, with D unclear. This CDR3 comprises 12 residues. The V end was cut by 8 bases, the J end by 3 bases, with 8 bases between. Germline V gene data show CDR1 as MDHEN and CDR2 as SYDVKM. The CDR3 DNA sequence: TGTGCCAGCCTTGGGGACAATCAGCCCCAGCATTTT. As protein: CASLGDNQPQHF.

The J gene is TRBJ1-2, the V gene TRBV11-3, with no clear D. Trimming removed 1 base from V and 8 bases from J, with 11 bases in between. Per germline, CDR1 SGHNT and CDR2 YENEEA. CDR3 length: 13 amino acids. Here the CDR3 reads CASSLVTDRGYTF. The DNA of the CDR3 is TGTGCCAGCAGCTTAGTCACGGACCGAGGCTACACCTTC.

The V call is TRBV6-1, the J call TRBJ1-5, with TRBD1 matching over 8 bases. This CDR3 is 17 amino acids long. Trimming removed 4 bases from V and 0 bases from J; junction bases left unmatched: 8. Germline V CDR1 and CDR2: MNHNS, SASEGT. DNA of the CDR3: TGTGCCAGCAGTGGACCGGGACAGGCTTATAGCAATCAGCCCCAGCATTTT. Its translation is CASSGPGQAYSNQPQHF.

This rearrangement joins TRBV11-3 to TRBJ2-3, with 7 bases aligning to TRBD2. J lost 2 bases, V lost 4 bases, and 18 bases had no gene match. Germline V gene data show CDR1 as SGHNT and CDR2 as YENEEA. CDR3 length equals 19 residues. CDR3 in amino acids: CASSSRRAASGTHTDTQYF. CDR3 bases: TGTGCCAGCAGCTCCCGCCGGGCAGCTAGCGGAACCCACACAGATACGCAGTATTTT.

The CDR3 loop is CASADRESGYTF. CDR3 coding DNA: TGTGCCAGTGCGGACAGGGAGTCGGGCTACACCTTC. The V and J genes are TRBV19 and TRBJ1-2, with 8 bases matching TRBD1. CDR3 length equals 12 residues. Losses at the gene ends were 8 bases for V and 8 bases for J; bases not matched to a gene: 7. CDR1 and CDR2 (germline): LNHDA, SQIVND (reference sequence).

This clone was observed a few times. The chain uses TRBV6-4 and TRBJ1-6, with D hard to call. V was cut by 5 bases and J by 6 bases, with 8 bases left in between. CDR3 length: 13 amino acids. Germline V gives CDR1 MRHNA, CDR2 SNTAGT. In nucleotides, the CDR3 is TGTGCCAGCAGTACGGATGCTAATTCACCCCTCCACTTT. It is translated as CASSTDANSPLHF.

This chain links TRBV19 with TRBJ1-4, with 7 bases aligning to TRBD1. The CDR3 runs 16 residues. V lost 3 bases to trimming and J lost 3 bases; unmatched junction nucleotides: 7. In germline, CDR1 is LNHDA, CDR2 SQIVND (reference sequence). CDR3 nucleotide sequence: TGTGCCAGTAGTATCCCCAAGGGGGCTGCTAATGAAAAACTGTTTTTT. Residues: CASSIPKGAANEKLFF.